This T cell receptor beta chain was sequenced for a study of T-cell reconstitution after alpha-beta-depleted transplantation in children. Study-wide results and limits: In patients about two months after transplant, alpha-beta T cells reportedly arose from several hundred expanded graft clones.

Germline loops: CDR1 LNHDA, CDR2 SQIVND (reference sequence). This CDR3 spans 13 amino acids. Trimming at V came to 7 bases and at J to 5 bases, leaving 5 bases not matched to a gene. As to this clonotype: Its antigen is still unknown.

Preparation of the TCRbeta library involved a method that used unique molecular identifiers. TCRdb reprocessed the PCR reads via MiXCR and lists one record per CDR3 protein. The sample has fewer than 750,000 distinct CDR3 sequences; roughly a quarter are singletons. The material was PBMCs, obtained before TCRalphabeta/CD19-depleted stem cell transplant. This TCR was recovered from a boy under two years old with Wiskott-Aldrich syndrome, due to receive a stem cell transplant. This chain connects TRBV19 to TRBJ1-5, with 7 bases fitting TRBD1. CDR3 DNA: TGTGCCAGTACGCGGCAGGGGGATCAGCCCCAGCATTTT. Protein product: CASTRQGDQPQHF.